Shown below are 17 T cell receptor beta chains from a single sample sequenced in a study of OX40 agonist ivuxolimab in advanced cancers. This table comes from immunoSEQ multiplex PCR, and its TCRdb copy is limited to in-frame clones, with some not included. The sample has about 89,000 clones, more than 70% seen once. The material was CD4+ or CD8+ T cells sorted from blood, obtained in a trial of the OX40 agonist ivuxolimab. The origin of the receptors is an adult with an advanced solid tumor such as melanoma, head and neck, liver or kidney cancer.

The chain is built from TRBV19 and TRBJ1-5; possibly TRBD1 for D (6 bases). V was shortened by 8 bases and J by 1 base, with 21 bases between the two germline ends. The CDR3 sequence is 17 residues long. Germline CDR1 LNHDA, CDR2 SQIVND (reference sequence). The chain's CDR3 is CASLPGHTRRSNQPQHF. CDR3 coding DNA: TGTGCCAGTTTACCGGGACACACCCGTAGGAGCAATCAGCCCCAGCATTTT.

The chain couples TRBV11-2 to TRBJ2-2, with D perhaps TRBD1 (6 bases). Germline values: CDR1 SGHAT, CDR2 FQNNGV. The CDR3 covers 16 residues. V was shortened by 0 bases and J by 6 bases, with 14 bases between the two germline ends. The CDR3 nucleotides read TGTGCCAGCAGCTTAGAACTTGGTCAGGGGTCCGGGGAGCTGTTTTTT. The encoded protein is CASSLELGQGSGELFF.

The CDR3 region is CASSESSGGTGANVLTF. Here the CDR3 DNA reads TGCGCCAGCAGTGAGTCCTCAGGGGGCACTGGGGCCAACGTCCTGACTTTC. This chain uses TRBV10-1 with TRBJ2-6, with 8 bases identical to TRBD1. From germline, CDR1 is WNHNN and CDR2 SYGVQD (reference sequence). Trimming took 0 bases from V and 2 from J; bases not matched to a gene: 3. The CDR3 covers 17 residues.

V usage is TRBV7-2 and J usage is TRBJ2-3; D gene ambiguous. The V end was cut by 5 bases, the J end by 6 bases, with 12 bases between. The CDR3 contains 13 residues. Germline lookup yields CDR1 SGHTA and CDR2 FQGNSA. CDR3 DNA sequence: TGTGCCAGCAGCCGTATCGCCGGGGATACGCAGTATTTT. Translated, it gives CASSRIAGDTQYF.

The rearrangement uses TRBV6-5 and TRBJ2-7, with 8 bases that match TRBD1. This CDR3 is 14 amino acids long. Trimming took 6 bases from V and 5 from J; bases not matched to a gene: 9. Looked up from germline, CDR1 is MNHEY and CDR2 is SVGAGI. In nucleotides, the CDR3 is TGTGCCAGCAGCGACGGACAGGGTACAAACGAGCAGTACTTC. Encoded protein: CASSDGQGTNEQYF.

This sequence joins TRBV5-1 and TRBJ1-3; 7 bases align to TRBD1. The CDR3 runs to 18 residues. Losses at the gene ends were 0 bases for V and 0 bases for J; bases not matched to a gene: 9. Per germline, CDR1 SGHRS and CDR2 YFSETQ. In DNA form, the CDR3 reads TGCGCCAGCAGCTTGGAGGGGGCTTGGGATATCTCTGGAAACACCATATATTTT. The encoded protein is CASSLEGAWDISGNTIYF.

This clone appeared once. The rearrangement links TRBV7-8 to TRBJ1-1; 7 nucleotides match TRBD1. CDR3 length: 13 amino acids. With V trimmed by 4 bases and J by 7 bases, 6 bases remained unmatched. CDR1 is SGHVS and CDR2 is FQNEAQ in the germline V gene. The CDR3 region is CASSSIRTGEAFF. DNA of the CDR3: TGTGCCAGCAGCTCAATTCGGACAGGTGAAGCTTTCTTT.

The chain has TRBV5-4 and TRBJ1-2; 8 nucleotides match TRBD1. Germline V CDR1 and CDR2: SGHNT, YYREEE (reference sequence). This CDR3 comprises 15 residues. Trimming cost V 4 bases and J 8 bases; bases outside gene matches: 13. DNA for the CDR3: TGTGCCAGCAGCCCCAGCCCCCGGACAGGGTGGGGCTACACCTTC. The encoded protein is CASSPSPRTGWGYTF.

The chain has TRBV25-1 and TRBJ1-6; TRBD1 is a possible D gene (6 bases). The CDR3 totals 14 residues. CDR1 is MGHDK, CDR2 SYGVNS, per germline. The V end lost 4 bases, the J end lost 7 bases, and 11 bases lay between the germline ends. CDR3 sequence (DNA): TGTGCCAGCAGTGTAACAGGGATGAATTCACCCCTCCACTTT. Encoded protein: CASSVTGMNSPLHF.

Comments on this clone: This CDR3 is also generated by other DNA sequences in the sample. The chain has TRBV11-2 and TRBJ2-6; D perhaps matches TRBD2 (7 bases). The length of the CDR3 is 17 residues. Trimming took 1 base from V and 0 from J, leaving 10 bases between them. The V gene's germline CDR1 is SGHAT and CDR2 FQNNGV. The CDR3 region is CASSLAGGASGANVLTF. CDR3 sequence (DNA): TGTGCCAGCAGCTTAGCGGGGGGCGCCTCTGGGGCCAACGTCCTGACTTTC.

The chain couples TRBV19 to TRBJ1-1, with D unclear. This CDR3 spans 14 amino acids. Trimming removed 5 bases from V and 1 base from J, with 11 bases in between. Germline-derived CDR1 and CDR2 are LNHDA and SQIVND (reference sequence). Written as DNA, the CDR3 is TGTGCCAGTAGTTCGGGTCTCCGGAACACTGAAGCTTTCTTT. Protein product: CASSSGLRNTEAFF. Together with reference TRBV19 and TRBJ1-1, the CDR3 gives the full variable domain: DGGITQSPKYLFRKEGQNVTLSCEQNLNHDAMYWYRQDPGQGLRLIYYSQIVNDFQKGDIAEGYSVSREKKESFPLTVTSAQKNPTAFYLCASSSGLRNTEAFFGQGTRLTVV.

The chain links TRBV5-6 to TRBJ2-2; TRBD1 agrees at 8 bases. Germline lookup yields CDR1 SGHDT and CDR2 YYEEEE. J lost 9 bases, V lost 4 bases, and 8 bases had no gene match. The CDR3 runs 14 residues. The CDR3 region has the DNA TGTGCCAGCAGCCCCGGGACAGGCCGGAGGGAGCTGTTTTTT. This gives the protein CASSPGTGRRELFF. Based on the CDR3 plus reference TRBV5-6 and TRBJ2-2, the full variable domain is DAGVTQSPTHLIKTRGQQVTLRCSPKSGHDTVSWYQQALGQGPQFIFQYYEEEERQRGNFPDRFSGHQFPNYSSELNVNALLLGDSALYLCASSPGTGRRELFFGEGSRLTVL.

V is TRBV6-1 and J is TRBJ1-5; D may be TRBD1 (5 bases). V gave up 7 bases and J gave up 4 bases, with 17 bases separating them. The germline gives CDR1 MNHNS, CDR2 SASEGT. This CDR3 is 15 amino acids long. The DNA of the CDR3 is TGTGCCAGCATCGCCCAGTCGGGGCCTAATCAGCCCCAGCATTTT. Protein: CASIAQSGPNQPQHF.

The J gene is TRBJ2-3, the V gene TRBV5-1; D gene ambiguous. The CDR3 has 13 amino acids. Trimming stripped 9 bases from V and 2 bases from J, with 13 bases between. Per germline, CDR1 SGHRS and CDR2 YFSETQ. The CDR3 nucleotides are TGCGCCACTAGAATTGAGGCCACAGATACGCAGTATTTT. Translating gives CATRIEATDTQYF. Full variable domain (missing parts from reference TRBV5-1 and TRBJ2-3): KAGVTQTPRYLIKTRGQQVTLSCSPISGHRSVSWYQQTPGQGLQFLFEYFSETQRNKGNFPGRFSGRQFSNSRSEMNVSTLELGDSALYLCATRIEATDTQYFGPGTRLTVL.

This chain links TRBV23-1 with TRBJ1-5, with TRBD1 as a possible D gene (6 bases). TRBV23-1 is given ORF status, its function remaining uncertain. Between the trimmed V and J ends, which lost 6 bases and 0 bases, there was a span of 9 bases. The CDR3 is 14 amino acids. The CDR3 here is CASRGHYSNQPQHF. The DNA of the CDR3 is TGCGCCAGCAGGGGACATTATAGCAATCAGCCCCAGCATTTT.

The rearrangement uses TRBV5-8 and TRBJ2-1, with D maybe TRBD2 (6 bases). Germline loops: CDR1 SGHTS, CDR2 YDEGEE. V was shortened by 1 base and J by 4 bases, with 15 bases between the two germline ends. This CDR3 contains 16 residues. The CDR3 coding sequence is TGTGCCAGCAGCTTGACGCGGGGCCCTAAGTACAATGAGCAGTTCTTC. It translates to CASSLTRGPKYNEQFF.

The CDR3: CASSIARGSYEQYF. The DNA of the CDR3 is TGTGCCAGTAGTATAGCGAGGGGATCCTACGAGCAGTACTTC. This chain joins TRBV19 and TRBJ2-7; D could derive from TRBD1 or TRBD2 (5 bases each). This CDR3 contains 14 residues. V lost 1 base to trimming and J lost 1 base, with 8 bases between them. Germline V gene lookup returns CDR1 LNHDA and CDR2 SQIVND (reference sequence). Supplemented by reference TRBV19 and TRBJ2-7, the full variable domain reads DGGITQSPKYLFRKEGQNVTLSCEQNLNHDAMYWYRQDPGQGLRLIYYSQIVNDFQKGDIAEGYSVSREKKESFPLTVTSAQKNPTAFYLCASSIARGSYEQYFGPGTRLTVT.